This T cell receptor (beta chain) was identified during a study of T cells in Graves' hyperthyroidism and ophthalmopathy. Study results and caveats: Also found in blood were most expanded thyroid clonotypes above 0.001.

Note on this clonotype: The antigen is unknown.

Trimming cost V 6 bases and J 7 bases, with 4 bases left between them. CDR1 WSHSY and CDR2 SAAADI come from the germline V gene. The CDR3 contains 10 residues. Amplification of TCR beta CDR3 regions was performed using RNA transcripts as template. Initially, a first-round RT-PCR of the TCR CDR3 employed the HTBI primer set. TCRdb re-analysed the multiplex PCR reads in MiXCR, keeping a single row per CDR3 protein. The sample shows about 320,000 distinct CDR3 sequences, roughly 15% of them seen only once. It was considered stable Graves' hyperthyroidism when ophthalmopathy did not progress within 18 months.

The receptor was derived from a man aged 30-40 years with Graves' hyperthyroidism. V and J are TRBV10-2 and TRBJ2-1; D ambiguous. The specimen was blood. The CDR3 region is CASSENEQFF. The CDR3 nucleotides read TGCGCCAGCAGCGAAAATGAGCAGTTCTTC.